The clone carrying this T cell receptor beta chain was observed once. Its cognate antigen is unknown. This specimen belongs to a study of cytomegalovirus exposure and HLA in healthy donors. Researchers ran the PCR with 60 Vbeta and 13 Jbeta primers. The protocol was immunoSEQ multiplex PCR, while the TCRdb copy is restricted to in-frame clones and leaves out a portion. The sample has about 130,000 clones, roughly 77% seen once. Germline assignment: CDR1 SGHNT and CDR2 YYREEE (reference sequence). The CDR3 totals 15 residues. The V and J ends lost 4 bases and 4 bases, in that order; junction bases with no gene match: 4. General study results and limits: For TCR beta chains, V- and J-gene trimming was later linked to a missense DCLRE1C variant. An observed cluster of highly shared sequence variants was recorded as a likely sequencing artifact. The study designated fewer than 200 TCR beta chains cytomegalovirus-associated. It was confirmed in vitro that three of the CMV-associated chains were specific for CMV antigens.

This chain links TRBV5-4 with TRBJ1-6; TRBD1 matches 8 bases. The source is a woman between 40 and 50 years old in good health and CMV-seropositive. Source material: PBMCs. This chain's CDR3 is CASSTRDRYNSPLHF. CDR3 DNA: TGTGCCAGCAGCACCCGGGACAGGTATAATTCACCCCTCCACTTT.